This TCR beta chain was sequenced in a study of blood T cell repertoires in COVID-19. Some clones are missing from TCRdb's copy, which holds only in-frame ones; the method was immunoSEQ multiplex PCR. The table includes approximately 190,000 clones, over 70% detected once. The V end was cut by 0 bases, the J end by 0 bases, with 15 bases between. The CDR3 has 19 amino acids. Germline loops: CDR1 SGHDN, CDR2 FVKESK. Sequenced sample: peripheral blood. The TCR was taken from a man aged 55 to 70 with acute or convalescent COVID-19. The chain links TRBV14 to TRBJ1-6, with D possibly TRBD1 on 5 matching bases. The CDR3 loop reads CASSQDEAGRPSYNSPLHF. CDR3 nucleotides: TGTGCCAGCAGCCAAGATGAGGCAGGGCGACCCTCCTATAATTCACCCCTCCACTTT.